The present T cell receptor (beta chain) was sequenced within a study of metastatic and nonmetastatic thyroid tumors. Study context: Malignant thyroid and benign thyroid patients provided blood and tumor or nodule tissue whose repertoires were compared.

This CDR3 region has 13 residues. Trimming stripped 6 bases from V and 1 base from J, with 13 bases between. Germline V gives CDR1 DFQATT, CDR2 SNEGSKA (reference sequence). Thyroid surgery took place with no prior treatment in any patient. This clone was picked up many times. Its antigen is not known. Study-wide findings and caveats: Reported TCR beta diversity, measured in blood and tumor, was significantly higher for malignant thyroid tumors than for benign nodules.

Original handling: A classifier of distant metastasis in papillary thyroid cancer was built from CDR3 differences (across clinicopathological groups). TCRdb re-analyzed the PCR reads through MiXCR. These V and J calls are TCRdb output, not the study's own analysis. The sample yields about 40,000 clones, roughly a sixth seen once. The specimen sequenced was blood. The sequence derives from a female donor with papillary thyroid cancer or a benign thyroid nodule (not recorded which). Some clones in this sample may be carry-over from other donors' samples. This chain links TRBV20-1 with TRBJ2-7, with D tentatively TRBD2 (5 bases). The CDR3 DNA reads TGCAGTGCCGCTTTGGAGGATTCCTACGAGCAGTACTTC. Protein sequence: CSAALEDSYEQYF.